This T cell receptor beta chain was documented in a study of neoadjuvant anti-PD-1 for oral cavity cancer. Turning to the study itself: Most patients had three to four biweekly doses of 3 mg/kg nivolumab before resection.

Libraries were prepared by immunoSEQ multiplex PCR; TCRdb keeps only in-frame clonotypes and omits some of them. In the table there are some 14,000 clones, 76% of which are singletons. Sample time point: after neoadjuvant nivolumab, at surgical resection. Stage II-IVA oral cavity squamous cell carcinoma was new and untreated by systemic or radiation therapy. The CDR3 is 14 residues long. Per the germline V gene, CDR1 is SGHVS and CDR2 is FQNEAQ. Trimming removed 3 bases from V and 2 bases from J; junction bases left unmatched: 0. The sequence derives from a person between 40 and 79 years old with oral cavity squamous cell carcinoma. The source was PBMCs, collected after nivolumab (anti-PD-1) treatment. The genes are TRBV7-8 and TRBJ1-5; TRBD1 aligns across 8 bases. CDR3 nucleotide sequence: TGTGCCAGCAGCTTGACAGGGGGCAATCAGCCCCAGCATTTT. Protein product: CASSLTGGNQPQHF.